This T cell receptor (beta chain) comes out of a study of blood T cell repertoires in COVID-19. J lost 4 bases, V lost 4 bases, and 8 bases had no gene match. The CDR3 is made up of 16 amino acids. Germline assignment: CDR1 SGHNT and CDR2 YYREEE (reference sequence). The assay was immunoSEQ multiplex PCR, and TCRdb's table has in-frame clones only and misses some. Of tens of thousands of clones in the sample, roughly 68% were seen once. V is TRBV5-4 and J is TRBJ2-2; 9 nucleotides align to TRBD1. This receptor was obtained from a man older than 75 with acute or convalescent COVID-19. What was sequenced was peripheral blood. The CDR3 reads CASSRDRGTATGELFF. DNA for the CDR3: TGTGCCAGCAGCCGAGACAGGGGGACTGCCACCGGGGAGCTGTTTTTT.